These 10 T cell receptor beta chains originate from one sample sequenced in a study of blood T cell repertoires in COVID-19. Profiled with immunoSEQ multiplex PCR; TCRdb holds only in-frame clones, not every one. This sample yields roughly 190,000 clones, of which around 81% are seen a single time; 2.6% belongs to the top ten. The sequenced sample consisted of peripheral blood. The receptors shown here come from a human donor with acute or convalescent COVID-19. The donor label of this sample is uncertain.

V usage is TRBV19 and J usage is TRBJ1-3; no firm D call. Germline V gene data show CDR1 as LNHDA and CDR2 as SQIVND (reference sequence). V was shortened by 5 bases and J by 3 bases, with 8 bases between the two germline ends. The CDR3 has 13 amino acids. The CDR3 nucleotides read TGTGCCAGTAGTGAAGGAGGTGGAAACACCATATATTTT. Its translation is CASSEGGGNTIYF.

The rearrangement uses TRBV18 and TRBJ1-2, with 11 bases identical to TRBD1. The CDR3 sequence is 18 residues long. Germline assignment: CDR1 KGHSH and CDR2 LQKENI. V lost 5 bases to trimming and J lost 4 bases; unmatched junction nucleotides: 15. The CDR3 DNA sequence: TGTGCCAGCTCAGAACAGCCCGGGACAGGGGGTGTCCGCTATGGCTACACCTTC. Translating it yields CASSEQPGTGGVRYGYTF.

The chain combines TRBV5-3 with TRBJ2-1; 9 bases fit TRBD2. TRBV5-3 is flagged as an ORF with uncertain function. The V gene end was trimmed by 4 bases and the J gene end by 7 bases; junction bases not matched to a gene: 12. The CDR3 extends over 16 amino acids. In nucleotides, the CDR3 is TGTGCCAGAAGCCGGGTGGTAGCGGGAGCTAGTAATGAGCAGTTCTTC. It is translated as CARSRVVAGASNEQFF.

Here the CDR3 DNA reads TGTGCCAGCAGCCAGGGCCCTACAGGGACAGAGTTTTTGGGAGGCTACACCTTC. As protein: CASSQGPTGTEFLGGYTF. The rearrangement uses TRBV3-1 (or the pseudogene TRBV3-2) and TRBJ1-2, with TRBD1 matching over 7 bases. The CDR3 is 18 residues long. CDR1 LGHDT and CDR2 YNNKEL come from the germline V gene (reference sequence). Losses at the gene ends were 3 bases for V and 8 bases for J; bases not matched to a gene: 21.

This clone showed up just once. The rearrangement uses TRBV5-1 and TRBJ2-7; D is uncertain. Trimming removed 1 base at V and 5 bases at J, with 7 bases between. Germline CDR1 SGHRS, CDR2 YFSETQ. This CDR3 is built from 12 residues. CDR3 coding DNA: TGCGCCAGCAGCTTGCCGGGTGACGAGCAGTACTTC. Translation gives CASSLPGDEQYF.

CDR3 nucleotides: TGTGCCAGCAGCACCCCGACAGGGTTCCTTGAGGGCTACACCTTC. It encodes CASSTPTGFLEGYTF. The V call is TRBV5-4, the J call TRBJ1-2, with TRBD1 matching over 7 bases. V shed 4 bases and J 8 bases; nucleotides not matched to a gene: 14. This CDR3 comprises 15 residues. Germline values: CDR1 SGHNT, CDR2 YYREEE (reference sequence).

The chain employs TRBV14 and TRBJ2-1; tentative D call: TRBD2 (5 bases). CDR1 and CDR2 (germline): SGHDN, FVKESK. CDR3 length: 14 amino acids. With 4 bases removed from V and 7 bases from J, the gap between germline ends came to 14 bases. The CDR3 DNA sequence: TGTGCCAGCAGCCCTCGCGAGGGTCGGAATGAGCAGTTCTTC. It is translated as CASSPREGRNEQFF.

The V call is TRBV3-1 (or the pseudogene TRBV3-2), the J call TRBJ2-5; 7 bases match TRBD2. The V segment lost 1 base and the J segment 1 base; nucleotides outside the gene matches: 3. The CDR3 covers 15 residues. The germline CDR1 and CDR2 sequences are LGHDT and YNNKEL (reference sequence). The chain's CDR3 is CASSQVSSGQETQYF. The CDR3 nucleotides are TGTGCCAGCAGCCAAGTCTCTAGCGGCCAAGAGACCCAGTACTTC.

The CDR3: CASSPLGLASGSTDTQYF. Written as DNA, the CDR3 is TGTGCCAGCAGCCCCCTTGGATTGGCTAGCGGGAGCACAGATACGCAGTATTTT. The rearrangement joins TRBV7-3 to TRBJ2-3; 8 bases map to TRBD2. CDR3 length: 18 residues. The V and J ends lost 5 bases and 0 bases, in that order; junction bases with no gene match: 13. CDR1 and CDR2 (germline): SGHTA, FQGTGA.

V is TRBV19 and J is TRBJ1-5, with TRBD1 identical over 9 bases. The CDR3 contains 14 residues. Unmatched junction bases numbered 5, after V lost 6 bases and J lost 5 bases. Germline CDR1 LNHDA, CDR2 SQIVND (reference sequence). The DNA for the CDR3 is TGTGCCAGTAGACTGACAGGGGGGCATCAGCCCCAGCATTTT. It specifies CASRLTGGHQPQHF.